Sequencing of this TCR beta chain was carried out in a study of radiotherapy plus CTLA-4 blockade in lung cancer. At the level of the study: Among all patients, roughly 19% showed objective responses, while about 34% had disease control.

On this clone: Its antigen is currently unknown.

It was focal radiation plus CTLA-4 blockade with ipilimumab that patients with chemo-refractory metastatic non-small-cell lung cancer received. CDR3 length equals 15 residues. V lost 5 bases to trimming and J lost 2 bases, with 13 bases between them. CDR1 is LNHDA, CDR2 SQIVND, per germline (reference sequence). Study-wide results and limits: Together with interferon-beta, which increased in serum after radiation, early dynamic changes in blood T cell clones were reportedly the best predictors of response. Researchers report tumor-derived TCR clones expanding in blood after radiotherapy plus ipilimumab.

The assay was immunoSEQ multiplex PCR, and TCRdb's table has in-frame clones only and misses some. The data contain more than 40,000 clones, approximately 76% of them singletons. This receptor was identified in a human donor with non-small cell lung cancer who had stable disease on radiotherapy plus ipilimumab. The chain is built from TRBV19 and TRBJ1-3; D gene uncertain. The sequencing used peripheral blood, collected from a patient treated with radiotherapy plus ipilimumab. For the CDR3, the DNA is TGTGCCAGTAGTCTTCCGAATAAAGCTGGAAACACCATATATTTT. Translated: CASSLPNKAGNTIYF.